A selection of T cell receptor beta chains follows, all from one sample in a study of spatial heterogeneity in lung cancer. MiXCR, run by TCRdb on the 5' RACE reads, gives a single entry per CDR3 protein. The sample records 7,600 or so distinct CDR3 sequences, around 7% being singletons. This specimen was PBMCs, taken at surgery. These receptors were obtained from a male donor with early-stage non-small cell lung cancer. The CDR3 runs from the conserved cysteine through the conserved F or W. The D gene is left open where the match is weak. Where a row states a size, it is once, few, many or the class of an expanded clone; other rows omit it.

-,TRBV9,TRBJ1-5,many,CASSVVRTVNQPQHF,TGTGCCAGCAGCGTAGTCCGGACAGTCAATCAGCCCCAGCATTTT
TRBD2,TRBV7-6,TRBJ2-4,many,CASSPQRGPQNIQYF,TGTGCCAGCAGCCCCCAGCGGGGACCCCAAAACATTCAGTACTTC
TRBD2,TRBV7-9,TRBJ2-6,many,CASSSLAGNGANVLTF,TGTGCCAGCAGCTCACTAGCGGGGAATGGGGCCAACGTCCTGACTTTC
-,TRBV3-1,TRBJ1-5,-,CASSQDLGSNQPQHF,TGTGCCAGCAGCCAAGACCTAGGTAGCAATCAGCCCCAGCATTTT
TRBD1,TRBV5-1,TRBJ2-2,many,CASGPNRGRNTGELFF,TGCGCCAGCGGCCCTAACAGGGGGCGGAACACCGGGGAGCTGTTTTTT
-,TRBV5-6,TRBJ2-1,many,CASSLGKRLSNEQFF,TGTGCCAGCAGCTTGGGAAAGAGGTTAAGCAATGAGCAGTTCTTC
-,TRBV20-1,TRBJ2-3,many,CSARIWPVDTQYF,TGCAGTGCTAGAATTTGGCCGGTTGATACGCAGTATTTT
TRBD1,TRBV28,TRBJ2-1,many,CASSLFGQGSYNEQFF,TGTGCCAGCAGTTTATTTGGACAGGGGTCCTACAATGAGCAGTTCTTC
-,TRBV6-6,TRBJ1-4,few,CASSYPRAQGTNEKLFF,TGTGCCAGCAGTTACCCCCGGGCCCAGGGAACTAATGAAAAACTGTTTTTT
-,TRBV21-1,TRBJ2-1,medium-sized,CASSKQRGQNNEQFF,TGTGCCAGCAGCAAGCAAAGGGGACAAAACAATGAGCAGTTCTTC
TRBD2,TRBV7-2,TRBJ2-2,many,CASSLAGNTGELFF,TGTGCCAGCAGCCTAGCGGGGAACACCGGGGAGCTGTTTTTT
-,TRBV5-1,TRBJ2-2,few,CASSLDGSNTGELFF,TGCGCCAGCAGCTTGGACGGCTCAAACACCGGGGAGCTGTTTTTT
TRBD2,TRBV7-2,TRBJ2-1,-,CASSGLAGVNEQFF,TGTGCCAGCAGCGGACTAGCGGGAGTGAATGAGCAGTTCTTC
-,TRBV29-1,TRBJ2-2,many,CSVLKGSSPNTGELFF,TGCAGCGTCTTAAAGGGAAGCAGCCCAAACACCGGGGAGCTGTTTTTT
-,TRBV4-2,TRBJ1-1,many,CASSQDRRGYTEAFF,TGTGCCAGCAGCCAAGATAGGAGGGGTTACACTGAAGCTTTCTTT
-,TRBV28,TRBJ1-2,many,CASNIGEPYGYTF,TGTGCCAGCAATATAGGGGAACCCTATGGCTACACCTTC
-,TRBV20-1,TRBJ2-7,few,CSASTTYEQYF,TGCAGTGCTAGTACTACCTACGAGCAGTACTTC
-,TRBV7-2,TRBJ1-5,many,CASSRTPQGGNQPQHF,TGTGCCAGCAGCCGAACCCCACAGGGTGGCAATCAGCCCCAGCATTTT